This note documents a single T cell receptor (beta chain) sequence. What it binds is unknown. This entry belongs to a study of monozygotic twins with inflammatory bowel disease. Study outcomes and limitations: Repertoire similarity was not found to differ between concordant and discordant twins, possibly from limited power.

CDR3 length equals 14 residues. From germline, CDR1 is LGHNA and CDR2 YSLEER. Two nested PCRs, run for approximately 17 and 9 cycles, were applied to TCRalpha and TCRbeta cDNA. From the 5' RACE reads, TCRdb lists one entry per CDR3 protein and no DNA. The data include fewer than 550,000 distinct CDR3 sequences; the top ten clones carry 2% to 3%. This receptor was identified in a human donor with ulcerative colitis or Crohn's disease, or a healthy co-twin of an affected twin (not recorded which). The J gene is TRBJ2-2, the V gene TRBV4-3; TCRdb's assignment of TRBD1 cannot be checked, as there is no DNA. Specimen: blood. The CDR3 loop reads CASSQGAGRWELFF.